This TCR beta chain derives from a study of shared clonotypes between healthy human individuals (dated by TCRdb to the early 2020s). Background on the whole study: A few men and two women, aged 18 to 49 years, made up the cohort. Per donor, three plates each were used for CD4 naive and CD4 memory, two for CD8 naive, and one for CD8 memory. The study deeply sequenced blood TCR repertoires of about 5 healthy adults to estimate repertoire size and the extent of clonotype sharing between individuals. To increase sequencing depth and limit assay-specific biases, different laboratories used diverse techniques to prepare libraries and sequence TCR repertoires. Each donor's leukapheresis produced roughly between about 0.9 and 9.5 billion PBMCs.

Using the deep immunoSEQ assay, multiplex PCR amplified TCR CDR3 regions from genomic DNA. Extracted genomic DNA from each cell subset was spread evenly across all wells of several immunoSEQ 96-well plates, with each plate serving as a replicate. For sorted subsets, each replicate PCR was loaded with about 0.2 ug genomic DNA, equivalent to 30,000 or so T cell genomes. The purified libraries were quantified using a Qubit 3.0 fluorometer, sized with a Bioanalyzer 2100, and then quantified again using the KAPA Library Quantification kit. Every immunoSEQ 96-well plate was sequenced on a dedicated single-read 150-cycle Illumina NextSeq 550 flow cell. In the original analysis: Because only junctional sequences without quality scores were contained in the immunoSEQ output, filtering matching that applied to full-length reads could not be performed. Sequences were annotated with PyIR, a Python wrapper for IgBLAST v1.9, and V/J genes and CDR3 were assigned using IMGT germline references. Reads were filtered out if the reads had weak V/J assignments (E-value above 1e-6), no CDR3, stop codons, out-of-frame junctions, or ambiguous translated residues. V3J clonotypes were defined as sequences sharing an identical inferred V gene, J gene, and CDR3 amino acid sequence. Percentage overlap between repertoires was calculated by dividing the number of shared unique clonotypes by the size of the smaller repertoire. Richness of each repertoire was evaluated using RTK rarefaction, the Chao1 estimator, and Recon v2.1 estimates of unobserved clonotypes. OLGA was used to compute generation probabilities for all TCRbeta clonotypes that the gDNA method yielded from a handful of donors. TCRdb took this table from immuneACCESS and kept in-frame rearrangements with V and J called. Such tables lack part of the clones; where checked against another copy, unresolved V genes explain under half of the gap, and the rest is unexplained. V and J calls plus clone size are reproduced from that table; the DNA served to infer D and trimming. In this sample the table shows 800,000 or so clones, about 96% of which occur a single time. The ten largest clonotypes hold about 0.25% of the sample.

From V the trimming removes 4 bases and from J it removes 1 base, while the gene matches leave 11 bases of the junction unaccounted for. Taken from cysteine to phenylalanine, the CDR3 has 18 residues. Only the CDR3 DNA stays, 54 bases, in frame from base 1. CDR1 is given as SGDLS and CDR2 as YYNGEE, both from the germline V gene. Note on this clone: Its antigen is unknown. Base quality data are lacking; no much larger clone is found one base away.

The full study reports these points: Based on pairwise subsampling, the degree of clonotype sharing among donors was expected to be affected by sequencing depth. Estimated clonotype richness was generally larger for naive than for memory subsets. Because the study included only a small number of donors, the genetic and exposure-history diversity represented was limited. Only blood was sampled, and tissue TCR repertoires likely differ from those in blood. About 5% of naive CD4, around 3.5% of naive CD8, roughly 2.4% of memory CD4, and roughly 0.4% of memory CD8 clonotypes were shared across a few donors. Compared with non-shared clonotypes, clonotypes shared by all four sorted-subset donors had higher generation probabilities. Incomplete sequencing was indicated by rarefaction of sorted-subset datasets, despite the large sequencing depth.

CD8 naive samples were obtained by positive selection for CCR7 among CD45RO-negative cells, yielding a CD45RA+CCR7+ population from which TemRA cells were excluded. The donors were healthy, HIV-negative adults with no recently reported acute infections or vaccinations. All donors were Caucasian adults living in Nashville, Tennessee, USA. Blood was collected by leukapheresis, and PBMCs were isolated by Ficoll-Histopaque density gradient centrifugation and then cryopreserved in liquid nitrogen vapor phase. Analytical flow cytometry was used to check the purity and quantity of each magnetically sorted T cell population. Genomic DNA was isolated from every sorted fraction and measured by UV absorbance on a Nanodrop 2000c.

Specimen: naive CD8+ T cells sorted from blood. Sample cell subset or site, as interpreted from the label and publication: CD45RA+CCR7+. The origin of this receptor is a man in his thirties or forties in good health. The chain couples TRBV9 to TRBJ2-1, with 10 bases matching TRBD2. CDR3 reads: CASSPPGLAGESYNEQFF. The DNA sequence is given as TGTGCCAGCAGCCCCCCTGGGCTAGCGGGAGAATCCTACAATGAGCAGTTCTTC.